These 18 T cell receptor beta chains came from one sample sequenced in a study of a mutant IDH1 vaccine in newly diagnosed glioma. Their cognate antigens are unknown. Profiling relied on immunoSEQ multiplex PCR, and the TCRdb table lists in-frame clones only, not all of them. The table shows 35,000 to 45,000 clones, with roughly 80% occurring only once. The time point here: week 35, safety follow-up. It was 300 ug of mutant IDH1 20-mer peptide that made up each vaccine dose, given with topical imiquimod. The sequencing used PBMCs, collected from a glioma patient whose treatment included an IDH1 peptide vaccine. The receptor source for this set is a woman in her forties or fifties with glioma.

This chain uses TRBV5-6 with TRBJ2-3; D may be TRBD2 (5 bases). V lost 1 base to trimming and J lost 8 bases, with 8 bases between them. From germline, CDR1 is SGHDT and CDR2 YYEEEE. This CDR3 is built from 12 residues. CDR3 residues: CASSLMRVTQYF. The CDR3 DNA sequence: TGTGCCAGCAGCTTGATGAGGGTTACGCAGTATTTT.

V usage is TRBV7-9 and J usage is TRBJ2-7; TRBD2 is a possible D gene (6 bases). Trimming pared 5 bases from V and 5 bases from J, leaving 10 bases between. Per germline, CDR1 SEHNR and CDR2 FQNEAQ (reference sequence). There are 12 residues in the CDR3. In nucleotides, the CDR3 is TGTGCCAGCAGCCCTTGGGGGGACGAGCAGTACTTC. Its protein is CASSPWGDEQYF.

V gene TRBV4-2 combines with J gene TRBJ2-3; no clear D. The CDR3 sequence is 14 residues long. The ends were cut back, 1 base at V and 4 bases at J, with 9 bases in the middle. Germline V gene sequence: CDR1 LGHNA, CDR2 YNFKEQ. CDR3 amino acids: CASSQGLGADTQYF. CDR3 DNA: TGTGCCAGCAGCCAAGGTTTAGGAGCAGATACGCAGTATTTT.

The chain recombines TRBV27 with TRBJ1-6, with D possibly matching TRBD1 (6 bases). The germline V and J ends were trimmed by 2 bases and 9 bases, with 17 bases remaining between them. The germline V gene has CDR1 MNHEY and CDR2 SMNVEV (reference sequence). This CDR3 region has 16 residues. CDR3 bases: TGTGCCAGCAGTTTACGACCGGGGGCGCAGGGTTCACCCCTCCACTTT. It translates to CASSLRPGAQGSPLHF.

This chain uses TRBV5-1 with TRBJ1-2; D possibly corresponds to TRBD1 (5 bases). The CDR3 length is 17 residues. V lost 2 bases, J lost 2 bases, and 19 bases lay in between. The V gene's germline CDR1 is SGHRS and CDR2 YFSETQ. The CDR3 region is CASSLSPGNGANYGYTF. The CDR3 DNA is TGCGCCAGCAGCTTATCCCCAGGGAACGGAGCCAACTATGGCTACACCTTC.

The CDR3, as DNA: TGTGCCAGCAGCGGACTACGGCGAAGAGGAGCTTTCTTT. This translates into CASSGLRRRGAFF. The rearrangement joins TRBV9 to TRBJ1-1; D gene uncertain. CDR3 length: 13 amino acids. Trimming removed 3 bases from V and 10 bases from J, with 16 bases in between. Germline values: CDR1 SGDLS, CDR2 YYNGEE.

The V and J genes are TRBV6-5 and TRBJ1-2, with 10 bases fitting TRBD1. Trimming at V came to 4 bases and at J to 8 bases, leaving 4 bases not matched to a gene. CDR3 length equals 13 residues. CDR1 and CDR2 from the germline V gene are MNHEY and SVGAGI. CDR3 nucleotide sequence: TGTGCCAGCAGTTTGACAGGGGGCAGGGGCTACACCTTC. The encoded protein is CASSLTGGRGYTF.

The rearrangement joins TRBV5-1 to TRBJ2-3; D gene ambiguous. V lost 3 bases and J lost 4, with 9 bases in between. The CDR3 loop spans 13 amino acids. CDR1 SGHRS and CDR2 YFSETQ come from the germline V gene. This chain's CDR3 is CASSSVNADTQYF. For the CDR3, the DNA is TGCGCCAGCAGCTCAGTGAACGCAGATACGCAGTATTTT.

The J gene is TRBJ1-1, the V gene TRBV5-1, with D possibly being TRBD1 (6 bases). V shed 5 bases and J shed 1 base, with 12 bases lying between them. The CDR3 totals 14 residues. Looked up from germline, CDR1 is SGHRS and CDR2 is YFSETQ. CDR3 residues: CASRWGQENTEAFF. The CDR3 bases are TGCGCCAGCAGGTGGGGACAAGAGAACACTGAAGCTTTCTTT.

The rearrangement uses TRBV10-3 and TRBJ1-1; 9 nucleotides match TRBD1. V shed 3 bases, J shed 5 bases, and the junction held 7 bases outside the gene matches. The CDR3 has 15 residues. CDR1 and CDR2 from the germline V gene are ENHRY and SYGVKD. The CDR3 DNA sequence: TGTGCCATCAGTGACACAGGGGGCGATTATACTGAAGCTTTCTTT. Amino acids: CAISDTGGDYTEAFF.

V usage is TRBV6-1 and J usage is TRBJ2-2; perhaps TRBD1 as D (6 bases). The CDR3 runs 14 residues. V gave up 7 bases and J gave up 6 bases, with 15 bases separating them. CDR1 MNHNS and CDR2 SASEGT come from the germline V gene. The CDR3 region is CASTEVQGSGELFF. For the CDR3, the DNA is TGTGCCAGCACCGAAGTACAGGGTTCCGGGGAGCTGTTTTTT.

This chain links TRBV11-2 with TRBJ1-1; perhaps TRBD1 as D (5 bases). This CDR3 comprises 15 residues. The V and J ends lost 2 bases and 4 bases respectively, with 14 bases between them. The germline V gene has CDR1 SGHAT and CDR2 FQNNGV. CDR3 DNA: TGTGCCAGCAGCTTAAACGGGCAGGGCGGCACTGAAGCTTTCTTT. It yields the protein CASSLNGQGGTEAFF.

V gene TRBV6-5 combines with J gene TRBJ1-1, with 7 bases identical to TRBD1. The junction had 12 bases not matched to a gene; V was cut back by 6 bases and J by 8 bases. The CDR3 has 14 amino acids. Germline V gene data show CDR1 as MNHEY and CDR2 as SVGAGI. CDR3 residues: CASSVDRAATEAFF. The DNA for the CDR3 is TGTGCCAGCAGCGTAGACAGGGCGGCAACAGAAGCTTTCTTT.

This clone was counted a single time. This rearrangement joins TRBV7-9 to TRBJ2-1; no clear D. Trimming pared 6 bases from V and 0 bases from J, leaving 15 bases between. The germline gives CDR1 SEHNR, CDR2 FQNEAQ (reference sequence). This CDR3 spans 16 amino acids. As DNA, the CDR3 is TGTGCCAGCAGGGAGAGGCAAGACCCCTCCTACAATGAGCAGTTCTTC. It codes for CASRERQDPSYNEQFF. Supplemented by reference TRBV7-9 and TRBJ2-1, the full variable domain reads DTGVSQNPRHKITKRGQNVTFRCDPISEHNRLYWYRQTLGQGPEFLTYFQNEAQLEKSRLLSDRFSAERPKGSFSTLEIQRTEQGDSAMYLCASRERQDPSYNEQFFGPGTRLTVL.

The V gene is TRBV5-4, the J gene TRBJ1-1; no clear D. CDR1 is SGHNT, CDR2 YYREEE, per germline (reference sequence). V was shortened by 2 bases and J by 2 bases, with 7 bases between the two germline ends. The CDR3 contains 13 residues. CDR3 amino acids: CASSFPGNTEAFF. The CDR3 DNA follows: TGTGCCAGCAGCTTCCCTGGTAACACTGAAGCTTTCTTT.

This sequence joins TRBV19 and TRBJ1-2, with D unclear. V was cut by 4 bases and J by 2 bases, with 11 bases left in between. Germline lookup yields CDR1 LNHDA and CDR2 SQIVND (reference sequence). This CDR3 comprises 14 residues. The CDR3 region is CASSRPGSNYGYTF. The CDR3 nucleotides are TGTGCCAGTAGTAGGCCCGGCTCCAACTATGGCTACACCTTC.

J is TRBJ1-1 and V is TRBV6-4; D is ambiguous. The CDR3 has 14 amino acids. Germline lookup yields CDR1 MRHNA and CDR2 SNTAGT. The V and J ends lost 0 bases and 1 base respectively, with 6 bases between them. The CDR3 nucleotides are TGTGCCAGCAGTGACTCCCGGGCGAACACTGAAGCTTTCTTT. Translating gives CASSDSRANTEAFF.

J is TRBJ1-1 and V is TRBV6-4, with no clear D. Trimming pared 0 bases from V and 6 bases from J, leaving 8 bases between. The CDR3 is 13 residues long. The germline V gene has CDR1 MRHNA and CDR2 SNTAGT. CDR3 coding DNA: TGTGCCAGCAGTGACTCGAAAGGCGCTGAAGCTTTCTTT. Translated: CASSDSKGAEAFF.